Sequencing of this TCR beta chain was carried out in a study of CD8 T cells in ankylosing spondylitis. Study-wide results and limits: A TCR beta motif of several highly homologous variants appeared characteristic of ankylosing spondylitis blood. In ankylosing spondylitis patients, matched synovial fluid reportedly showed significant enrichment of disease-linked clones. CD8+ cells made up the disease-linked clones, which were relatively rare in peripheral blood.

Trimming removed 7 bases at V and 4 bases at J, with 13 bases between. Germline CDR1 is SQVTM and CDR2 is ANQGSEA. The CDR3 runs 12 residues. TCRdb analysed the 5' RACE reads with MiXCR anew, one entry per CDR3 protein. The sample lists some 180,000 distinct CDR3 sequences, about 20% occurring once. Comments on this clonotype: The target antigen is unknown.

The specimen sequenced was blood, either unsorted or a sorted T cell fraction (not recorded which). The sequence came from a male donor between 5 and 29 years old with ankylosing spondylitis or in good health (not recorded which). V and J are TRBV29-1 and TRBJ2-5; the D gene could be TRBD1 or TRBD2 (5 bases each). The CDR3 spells CSATGTGETQYF. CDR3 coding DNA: TGCAGCGCTACCGGGACCGGAGAGACCCAGTACTTC.